These 26 T cell receptor beta chains were sequenced from one sample in a study of T-cell memory formation after mild COVID-19. TCRdb re-called the 5' RACE reads with MiXCR, one entry per CDR3 protein. The sample lists around 140,000 distinct CDR3 sequences, about 5.7% occurring once. Material: PBMCs or a T cell subset sorted from them (not recorded which). Every receptor here comes from an adult woman who had mild COVID-19 (a few samples of this study predate the infection). Cell type and time point are not known.

This clonotype occurred many times. The chain employs TRBV20-1 and TRBJ1-2; TRBD1 might be the D (5 bases). This CDR3 region has 14 residues. Trimming cost V 0 bases and J 5 bases, with 13 bases left between them. CDR1 is DFQATT, CDR2 SNEGSKA, per germline (reference sequence). The CDR3 DNA follows: TGCAGTGCTAGAGATTGGGCAGGGACGTATGGCTACACCTTC. Its translation is CSARDWAGTYGYTF.

The sample holds a few counts of this clonotype. The chain carries TRBV7-6 and TRBJ2-1; the D is unclear. CDR1 and CDR2 (germline): SGHVS, FNYEAQ. The V end was cut by 1 base, the J end by 1 base, with 8 bases between. The CDR3 is made up of 15 amino acids. The CDR3 loop reads CASSLGLESYNEQFF. The CDR3 nucleotides read TGTGCCAGCAGCTTAGGACTGGAGTCCTACAATGAGCAGTTCTTC.

This clonotype was seen ten or more times. The chain uses TRBV12-3 or TRBV12-4 and TRBJ2-1; no clear D. The CDR3 consists of 12 residues. V dropped 5 bases and J dropped 7 bases, with 9 bases sitting between them. The chain's CDR3 is CASSPGQNEQFF. DNA of the CDR3: TGTGCCAGCAGTCCAGGCCAAAATGAGCAGTTCTTC.

This clonotype has ten or more counts. The CDR3 is CASSWRSIAGLFF. As DNA, the CDR3 is TGTGCCAGCAGCTGGAGGAGTATTGCGGGCCTGTTTTTT. This sequence joins TRBV7-2 and TRBJ2-2, with TRBD2 as a possible D gene (5 bases). CDR1 and CDR2 (germline): SGHTA, FQGNSA. The length of the CDR3 is 13 residues. V was clipped by 4 bases and J by 14 bases, with 17 bases between them.

The sample holds many counts of this clonotype. The chain is built from TRBV6-1 and TRBJ2-1; 7 bases line up with TRBD1. This CDR3 contains 13 residues. Unmatched junction bases numbered 4, after V lost 5 bases and J lost 6 bases. Germline assignment: CDR1 MNHNS and CDR2 SASEGT. CDR3 amino acids: CASSTRQGNEQFF. DNA of the CDR3: TGTGCCAGCAGTACCCGACAGGGCAATGAGCAGTTCTTC.

On this clonotype: This clone may be a read error of a much larger clone one base away. The chain recombines TRBV18 with TRBJ1-5; no firm D call. Per germline, CDR1 KGHSH and CDR2 LQKENI. This CDR3 is 15 amino acids long. The CDR3, as DNA: TGTGCCAGCTCACCAGTAGGGTATGAGGATCAGCCCAAGCATTTT. Translating gives CASSPVGYEDQPKHF.

This clonotype was seen at least ten times. The chain combines TRBV18 with TRBJ2-7, with 9 bases aligning to TRBD1. With 3 bases clipped from V and 3 bases from J, the junction kept 9 bases outside the gene matches. Germline lookup yields CDR1 KGHSH and CDR2 LQKENI. This CDR3 is built from 16 residues. The CDR3 DNA follows: TGTGCCAGCTCACCTACCGGGACAGGGCAACTCTACGAGCAGTACTTC. As protein: CASSPTGTGQLYEQYF.

This clonotype was counted between two and nine times. The J gene is TRBJ1-1, the V gene TRBV12-3 or TRBV12-4; 7 bases agree with TRBD1. The CDR3 is 14 amino acids. Trimming at V came to 5 bases and at J to 4 bases, leaving 7 bases not matched to a gene. CDR3 protein: CASSARQGSTEAFF. The CDR3 bases are TGTGCCAGCAGTGCCCGACAGGGAAGCACTGAAGCTTTCTTT.

This clonotype was seen more than once but under ten times. The V and J genes are TRBV6-5 and TRBJ2-5; 7 bases match TRBD2. The CDR3 sequence is 16 residues long. Germline CDR1 and CDR2: MNHEY and SVGAGI. Germline trimming cut 4 bases from V and 1 base from J; bases unmatched to any gene: 9. Here the CDR3 reads CASSLLFGTIQETQYF. The CDR3 DNA reads TGTGCCAGCAGTTTGTTATTCGGGACTATCCAAGAGACCCAGTACTTC.

In DNA, the CDR3 is TGTGCCAGCGGGAGTGGGGGCTGGACCGGGGAGCTGTTTTTT. This gives the protein CASGSGGWTGELFF. The rearrangement links TRBV27 to TRBJ2-2; TRBD1 is a possible D gene (6 bases). V shed 8 bases and J shed 5 bases, with 15 bases lying between them. Germline V gene lookup returns CDR1 MNHEY and CDR2 SMNVEV (reference sequence). The CDR3 extends over 14 amino acids.

This clonotype occurred a few times. The chain links TRBV5-1 to TRBJ2-7; D remains ambiguous. Looked up from germline, CDR1 is SGHRS and CDR2 is YFSETQ. This CDR3 comprises 14 residues. V shed 6 bases and J shed 5 bases, with 18 bases lying between them. The CDR3 protein is CASTPMDGAHEQYF. For the CDR3, the DNA is TGCGCCAGCACACCCATGGACGGCGCGCACGAGCAGTACTTC.

Many counts were recorded for this clonotype. The DNA of the CDR3 is TGCGCCAGCAGCAAGGGACTAGCGGGGACGGGAACCGGGGAGCTGTTTTTT. Translation: CASSKGLAGTGTGELFF. This rearrangement joins TRBV5-1 to TRBJ2-2, with TRBD2 matching over 13 bases. The CDR3 totals 17 residues. V shed 4 bases, J shed 5 bases, and the junction held 8 bases outside the gene matches. Looked up from germline, CDR1 is SGHRS and CDR2 is YFSETQ.

This clonotype turned up a few times. J is TRBJ2-1 and V is TRBV12-5, with TRBD2 matching 11 bases. Germline trimming cut 5 bases from V and 5 bases from J; bases unmatched to any gene: 8. CDR3 length equals 16 residues. CDR1 and CDR2 (germline): LGHNT, FRNRAP. DNA of the CDR3: TGTGCTAGTGGTCACAGACTAGCGGGACATCACAATGAGCAGTTCTTC. It yields the protein CASGHRLAGHHNEQFF. Combining the CDR3 with reference TRBV12-5 and TRBJ2-1 gives the whole variable domain DARVTQTPRHKVTEMGQEVTMRCQPILGHNTVFWYRQTMMQGLELLAYFRNRAPLDDSGMPKDRFSAEMPDATLATLKIQPSEPRDSAVYFCASGHRLAGHHNEQFFGPGTRLTVL.

The rearrangement uses TRBV9 and TRBJ2-5; 7 nucleotides match TRBD1. The trim removed 1 base at V and 2 bases at J, leaving 5 bases unmatched. The germline V gene encodes CDR1 SGDLS and CDR2 YYNGEE. The CDR3 spans 15 residues. The CDR3: CASSVTGVFQETQYF. DNA for the CDR3: TGTGCCAGCAGCGTAACAGGGGTTTTTCAAGAGACCCAGTACTTC.

A few counts support this clonotype. This chain connects TRBV18 to TRBJ2-4, with D unclear. CDR3 length equals 14 residues. The V end was cut by 0 bases, the J end by 1 base, with 4 bases between. Germline V gives CDR1 KGHSH, CDR2 LQKENI. The DNA of the CDR3 is TGTGCCAGCTCACCACCGACGGCCAAAAACATTCAGTACTTC. This sequence encodes CASSPPTAKNIQYF.

This clonotype was picked up a small number of times. This CDR3 reads CSVTGQDLIQYF. The CDR3 DNA reads TGCAGCGTTACCGGACAGGATCTCATTCAGTACTTC. The gene calls are TRBV29-1 and TRBJ2-4, with TRBD1 identical over 7 bases. Germline CDR1 reads SQVTM; CDR2 reads ANQGSEA. V lost 5 bases to trimming and J lost 9 bases; unmatched junction nucleotides: 7. CDR3 length: 12 residues.

This clonotype was seen repeatedly, ten times or more. The chain employs TRBV20-1 and TRBJ2-1; 8 nucleotides line up with TRBD2. CDR1 is DFQATT, CDR2 SNEGSKA, per germline (reference sequence). The CDR3 extends over 12 amino acids. The V and J ends lost 7 bases and 5 bases, in that order; junction bases with no gene match: 4. The chain's CDR3 is CSGSGRDNEQFF. The CDR3 DNA follows: TGCAGTGGGAGCGGGAGAGACAATGAGCAGTTCTTC.

This chain uses TRBV12-3 or TRBV12-4 with TRBJ2-3, with TRBD1 as a possible D gene (6 bases). The ends were cut back, 6 bases at V and 6 bases at J, with 10 bases in the middle. CDR3 length: 12 residues. CDR3: CASSIQGDTQYF. The CDR3 DNA follows: TGTGCCAGCAGCATACAGGGCGATACGCAGTATTTT.

This clonotype was seen repeatedly, ten times or more. This chain uses TRBV6-5 with TRBJ2-3; 9 bases line up with TRBD1. From germline, CDR1 is MNHEY and CDR2 SVGAGI. With 7 bases clipped from V and 11 bases from J, the junction kept 16 bases outside the gene matches. The CDR3 loop spans 15 amino acids. CDR3 residues: CASTLRGQGFWKQYF. The CDR3 bases are TGTGCCAGCACCTTAAGGGGACAGGGATTTTGGAAGCAGTATTTT.

This clonotype was detected ten times or more. The rearrangement uses TRBV4-1 and TRBJ2-1, with D perhaps being TRBD1 or TRBD2 (7 bases each). CDR1 is MGHRA and CDR2 is YSYEKL in the germline V gene. This CDR3 is 15 amino acids long. The ends were cut back, 5 bases at V and 5 bases at J, with 16 bases in the middle. CDR3 sequence (DNA): TGCGCCAGCAGCGCGACTAGCAGGGGGGACAATGAGCAGTTCTTC. Its protein product is CASSATSRGDNEQFF.

This sequence joins TRBV4-3 and TRBJ2-3; a weak D match, TRBD2 (5 bases). The CDR3 totals 16 residues. CDR1 and CDR2 from the germline V gene are LGHNA and YSLEER. V was cut by 2 bases and J by 0 bases, with 12 bases left in between. This CDR3 is CASSQSSATSTDTQYF. The CDR3 nucleotides are TGCGCCAGCAGCCAAAGTAGCGCCACTAGCACAGATACGCAGTATTTT.

This clonotype came up many times. The V call is TRBV5-5, the J call TRBJ2-2; no clear D. Germline values: CDR1 SGHKS, CDR2 YYEKEE (reference sequence). V was clipped by 2 bases and J by 6 bases, with 14 bases between them. The CDR3 length is 15 residues. CDR3 nucleotide sequence: TGTGCCAGCAGCTTAGGGATCGTGGGGTCCGGGGAGCTGTTTTTT. Amino acids: CASSLGIVGSGELFF. Full variable domain (missing parts from reference TRBV5-5 and TRBJ2-2): DAGVTQSPTHLIKTRGQQVTLRCSPISGHKSVSWYQQVLGQGPQFIFQYYEKEERGRGNFPDRFSARQFPNYSSELNVNALLLGDSALYLCASSLGIVGSGELFFGEGSRLTVL.

This clonotype was seen only a few times. The CDR3 reads CSASGGNNEKLFF. For the CDR3, the DNA is TGCAGTGCTAGCGGCGGGAATAATGAAAAACTGTTTTTT. The rearrangement links TRBV20-1 to TRBJ1-4; D is unclear. The germline gives CDR1 DFQATT, CDR2 SNEGSKA (reference sequence). The V and J ends lost 3 bases and 4 bases respectively, with 9 bases between them. The CDR3 consists of 13 residues.

This clonotype was detected ten times or more. The CDR3 region has the DNA TGTGCCATCAGGGGGACAGGCGGGCGCACTGAAGCTTTCTTT. Protein: CAIRGTGGRTEAFF. The genes are TRBV10-3 and TRBJ1-1, with TRBD1 identical over 8 bases. The CDR3 has 14 amino acids. CDR1 and CDR2 from the germline V gene are ENHRY and SYGVKD. V lost 6 bases and J lost 4; bases outside the gene matches: 7.

This clonotype was detected ten times or more. The rearrangement uses TRBV5-1 and TRBJ2-3; 8 nucleotides line up with TRBD2. Per germline, CDR1 SGHRS and CDR2 YFSETQ. Unmatched junction bases numbered 6, after V lost 2 bases and J lost 4 bases. CDR3 length: 15 residues. Written as DNA, the CDR3 is TGCGCCAGCAGCTTCCTCGGGGGGGCCTCAGATACGCAGTATTTT. This translates into CASSFLGGASDTQYF. The variable domain in full, with the rest retrieved from reference TRBV5-1 and TRBJ2-3, is KAGVTQTPRYLIKTRGQQVTLSCSPISGHRSVSWYQQTPGQGLQFLFEYFSETQRNKGNFPGRFSGRQFSNSRSEMNVSTLELGDSALYLCASSFLGGASDTQYFGPGTRLTVL.

This clonotype was observed at least ten times. CDR3 coding DNA: TGTGCCAGCAGCCACCTACCGGGACTAGCATTGAACAATGAGCAGTTCTTC. Its translation is CASSHLPGLALNNEQFF. V gene TRBV7-6 combines with J gene TRBJ2-1; TRBD2 agrees at 9 bases. V shed 5 bases, J shed 5 bases, and the junction held 13 bases outside the gene matches. The length of the CDR3 is 17 residues. Germline V gives CDR1 SGHVS, CDR2 FNYEAQ.